The 30 T cell receptor beta chains reported below all come from one sample, sequenced in a study of cytomegalovirus exposure and HLA in healthy donors. PCR was performed using 60 Vbeta and 13 Jbeta primers. Data came from immunoSEQ multiplex PCR; TCRdb stores just in-frame clones and leaves some out. This table holds over 150,000 clones, about four fifths found once. Sequencing used PBMCs. These receptors all come from a male donor in good health and CMV-seronegative.

The gene calls are TRBV9 and TRBJ1-2, with D tentatively TRBD1 (5 bases). With 0 bases removed from V and 0 bases from J, the gap between germline ends came to 9 bases. The CDR3 runs 15 residues. Germline V CDR1 and CDR2: SGDLS, YYNGEE. CDR3 region: CASSVGTHPNYGYTF. In DNA, the CDR3 is TGTGCCAGCAGCGTAGGGACACATCCTAACTATGGCTACACCTTC.

The V call is TRBV6-1, the J call TRBJ1-2, with a possible D match to TRBD1 (6 bases). Germline V gene data show CDR1 as MNHNS and CDR2 as SASEGT. V was shortened by 10 bases and J by 4 bases, with 19 bases between the two germline ends. The CDR3 has 14 residues. Here the CDR3 reads CATGDRGESYGYTF. The DNA for the CDR3 is TGTGCCACAGGGGACCGGGGCGAGTCCTATGGCTACACCTTC.

The chain recombines TRBV5-1 with TRBJ1-6; 7 nucleotides match TRBD1. The germline V gene encodes CDR1 SGHRS and CDR2 YFSETQ. After removal of 4 bases from V and 10 bases from J, the junction contained 8 bases not matched to a gene. This CDR3 comprises 14 residues. Here the CDR3 reads CASSNQGEESPLHF. Here the CDR3 DNA reads TGCGCCAGCAGCAATCAGGGGGAGGAATCACCCCTCCACTTT. Drawing the rest from reference TRBV5-1 and TRBJ1-6, the complete variable domain is KAGVTQTPRYLIKTRGQQVTLSCSPISGHRSVSWYQQTPGQGLQFLFEYFSETQRNKGNFPGRFSGRQFSNSRSEMNVSTLELGDSALYLCASSNQGEESPLHFGNGTRLTVT.

The V call is TRBV19, the J call TRBJ1-1; D perhaps matches TRBD1 (5 bases). Germline assignment: CDR1 LNHDA and CDR2 SQIVND (reference sequence). Trimming left V 1 base short and J 2 bases short, with 11 bases between. This CDR3 spans 15 amino acids. The CDR3 nucleotides read TGTGCCAGTAGTATAGCTGGGGCGAGAAACACTGAAGCTTTCTTT. Protein: CASSIAGARNTEAFF.

This chain links TRBV2 with TRBJ2-3; 10 bases fit TRBD1. V trimming: 5 bases; J trimming: 2 bases; junction bases outside the gene matches: 10. Germline CDR1 SNHLY, CDR2 FYNNEI. CDR3 length equals 17 residues. CDR3 residues: CASSITGTGDFTDTQYF. The CDR3, as DNA: TGTGCCAGCAGTATCACCGGGACAGGGGATTTCACAGATACGCAGTATTTT.

V usage is TRBV6-5 and J usage is TRBJ2-1; TRBD2 matches at 11 bases. The germline gives CDR1 MNHEY, CDR2 SVGAGI. The CDR3 has 16 amino acids. Losses at the gene ends were 4 bases for V and 4 bases for J; bases not matched to a gene: 6. This CDR3 reads CASSFTRLAGYNEQFF. The DNA of the CDR3 is TGTGCCAGCAGTTTTACCCGACTAGCGGGGTACAATGAGCAGTTCTTC.

The chain couples TRBV19 to TRBJ1-6; D gene ambiguous. The ends were cut back, 5 bases at V and 7 bases at J, with 18 bases in the middle. The length of the CDR3 is 16 residues. Germline CDR1 and CDR2: LNHDA and SQIVND (reference sequence). The CDR3 spells CASSLAPRLRNSPLHF. The CDR3 DNA reads as TGTGCCAGTAGTCTGGCCCCGAGACTACGGAATTCACCCCTCCACTTT.

J is TRBJ2-3 and V is TRBV28; TRBD2 matches at 12 bases. Germline assignment: CDR1 MDHEN and CDR2 SYDVKM. The CDR3 is 15 amino acids. Trimming at V came to 6 bases and at J to 7 bases, leaving 8 bases not matched to a gene. CDR3 residues: CASSPGLAGWNTQYF. CDR3 bases: TGTGCCAGCAGCCCCGGACTAGCGGGATGGAATACGCAGTATTTT.

J is TRBJ1-4 and V is TRBV28, with 8 positions matching TRBD1. Unmatched junction bases numbered 14, after V lost 8 bases and J lost 6 bases. CDR3 length equals 16 residues. Germline CDR1 and CDR2: MDHEN and SYDVKM. Written as DNA, the CDR3 is TGTGCCAGCTCATTTCCTCCAGGGGGCACGGATGAAAAACTGTTTTTT. It specifies CASSFPPGGTDEKLFF.

The V and J genes are TRBV6-5 and TRBJ2-7; 9 bases agree with TRBD1. Germline CDR1 MNHEY, CDR2 SVGAGI. V lost 2 bases, J lost 5 bases, and 4 bases stayed unmatched. This CDR3 spans 14 amino acids. The CDR3 bases are TGTGCCAGCAGTTACACACAGGGGGCCCACGAGCAGTACTTC. This translates into CASSYTQGAHEQYF.

The chain joins TRBV2 to TRBJ1-5; unclear D gene. The CDR3 has 14 amino acids. V lost 5 bases and J lost 7, with 15 bases in between. In germline, CDR1 is SNHLY, CDR2 FYNNEI. CDR3 in amino acids: CASSIGREGQPQHF. CDR3 DNA sequence: TGTGCCAGCAGTATCGGGAGAGAGGGCCAGCCCCAGCATTTT.

V usage is TRBV5-5 and J usage is TRBJ2-1; D is perhaps TRBD1 (6 bases). Germline V gene lookup returns CDR1 SGHKS and CDR2 YYEKEE (reference sequence). This CDR3 is built from 12 residues. The V gene lost 3 bases and the J gene lost 9 bases, with 10 bases spanning the gap. In DNA, the CDR3 is TGTGCCAGCAGCTCTAACAGGGCTGAGCAGTTCTTC. As protein: CASSSNRAEQFF.

V usage is TRBV9 and J usage is TRBJ2-1; 9 bases line up with TRBD2. With 0 bases clipped from V and 7 bases from J, the junction kept 11 bases outside the gene matches. Germline-derived CDR1 and CDR2 are SGDLS and YYNGEE. The CDR3 has 17 residues. For the CDR3, the DNA is TGTGCCAGCAGCGTAGCTGGAGTTAGCGGGAGTGTGAATGAGCAGTTCTTC. Residues: CASSVAGVSGSVNEQFF.

The V and J genes are TRBV6-5 and TRBJ2-7; 11 bases are a match to TRBD2. CDR1 and CDR2 from the germline V gene are MNHEY and SVGAGI. CDR3 size: 15 residues. V was clipped by 0 bases and J by 3 bases; unmatched bases: 1. CDR3 region: CASSYSGTSGYEQYF. The CDR3 DNA sequence: TGTGCCAGCAGTTACTCCGGGACTAGCGGCTACGAGCAGTACTTC.

This clone was picked up a small number of times. The chain joins TRBV6-1 to TRBJ2-3, with 8 bases identical to TRBD1. CDR3 size: 18 residues. Per the germline V gene, CDR1 is MNHNS and CDR2 is SASEGT. The ends lost 2 bases at V and 5 bases at J; junction bases unmatched: 15. CDR3 sequence reads: CASSEIVVIRGRRDTQYF. For the CDR3, the DNA is TGTGCCAGCAGTGAAATAGTTGTAATCAGGGGGCGTAGAGATACGCAGTATTTT.

This chain links TRBV2 with TRBJ2-7; D perhaps matches TRBD1 (6 bases). The CDR3 is 14 amino acids. V was trimmed by 8 bases and J by 2 bases, leaving 16 bases between them. The germline gives CDR1 SNHLY, CDR2 FYNNEI. This chain's CDR3 is CASGGSGHPYEQYF. CDR3 bases: TGTGCCAGCGGCGGTTCGGGACACCCCTACGAGCAGTACTTC.

J is TRBJ1-2 and V is TRBV6-5, with TRBD1 matching 8 bases. Germline CDR1 MNHEY, CDR2 SVGAGI. V shed 5 bases, J shed 4 bases, and the junction held 9 bases outside the gene matches. This CDR3 region has 15 residues. The CDR3 DNA is TGTGCCAGCAGTCCTACCGGGACAGGCATCTATGGCTACACCTTC. Residues: CASSPTGTGIYGYTF.

The chain couples TRBV10-2 to TRBJ2-7; D ambiguous. The germline CDR1 and CDR2 sequences are WSHSY and SAAADI. The CDR3 has 11 residues. Between the trimmed V and J ends, which lost 7 bases and 6 bases, there was a span of 10 bases. The CDR3 reads CASKGGGEQYF. CDR3 nucleotide sequence: TGCGCCAGCAAAGGCGGCGGCGAGCAGTACTTC.

The chain employs TRBV18 and TRBJ1-1; the D gene is possibly TRBD1 (6 bases). Germline CDR1 reads KGHSH; CDR2 reads LQKENI. This CDR3 is built from 13 residues. V gave up 6 bases and J gave up 7 bases, with 15 bases separating them. CDR3 amino acids: CASSRTDEGEAFF. The CDR3 nucleotides read TGTGCCAGCTCTCGGACAGATGAGGGTGAAGCTTTCTTT.

The V gene is TRBV30, the J gene TRBJ1-1; 9 bases agree with TRBD1. The CDR3 sequence is 14 residues long. The J segment lost 8 bases and the V segment lost 0 bases, leaving 7 bases of the junction unmatched. Germline CDR1 and CDR2: GTSNPN and SVGIG (reference sequence). CDR3 loop: CAWSVMGQGGEAFF. CDR3 coding DNA: TGTGCCTGGAGTGTGATGGGACAGGGCGGAGAAGCTTTCTTT.

J is TRBJ2-1 and V is TRBV30; possibly TRBD2 for D (6 bases). Germline CDR1 GTSNPN, CDR2 SVGIG (reference sequence). The CDR3 is 16 residues long. The germline V and J ends were trimmed by 2 bases and 8 bases, with 22 bases remaining between them. CDR3 sequence: CAWSKLAGVRADEQFF. CDR3 nucleotide sequence: TGTGCCTGGAGTAAACTAGCAGGTGTTCGGGCCGATGAGCAGTTCTTC.

J is TRBJ2-7 and V is TRBV6-5; 8 positions match TRBD1. CDR1 and CDR2 from the germline V gene are MNHEY and SVGAGI. This CDR3 region has 13 residues. V lost 6 bases, J lost 3 bases, and 4 bases stayed unmatched. CDR3 protein: CASRRDRGYEQYF. As DNA, the CDR3 is TGTGCCAGCAGGCGAGACAGGGGCTACGAGCAGTACTTC.

On this clone itself: A read error may produce the germline difference seen at one junction end. CDR3 sequence: CANSYSPRDSYEQYF. CDR3 DNA: TGTGCCAACAGTTACTCACCCCGGGACAGCTACGAGCAGTACTTC. The chain has TRBV6-5 and TRBJ2-7, with TRBD1 matching 7 bases. The germline V gene encodes CDR1 MNHEY and CDR2 SVGAGI. This CDR3 is 15 amino acids long.

The V and J genes are TRBV6-1 and TRBJ1-2, with D tentatively TRBD1 (6 bases). Germline loops: CDR1 MNHNS, CDR2 SASEGT. V dropped 2 bases and J dropped 4 bases, with 14 bases sitting between them. The CDR3 loop spans 15 amino acids. CDR3: CASSESRPRGYGYTF. Written as DNA, the CDR3 is TGTGCCAGCAGTGAAAGTCGGCCCAGGGGCTATGGCTACACCTTC.

This chain joins TRBV19 and TRBJ1-3, with D perhaps matching TRBD1 (6 bases). With 4 bases removed from V and 3 bases from J, the gap between germline ends came to 7 bases. Per germline, CDR1 LNHDA and CDR2 SQIVND (reference sequence). The CDR3 is 13 residues long. The CDR3 here is CASSRDIGNTIYF. In DNA form, the CDR3 reads TGTGCCAGTAGTAGGGACATTGGAAACACCATATATTTT.

The chain carries TRBV6-6 and TRBJ2-1, with 10 bases matching TRBD1. CDR1 and CDR2 from the germline V gene are MNHNY and SVGAGI (reference sequence). CDR3 length: 13 amino acids. Trimming at V came to 6 bases and at J to 9 bases, leaving 5 bases not matched to a gene. CDR3 residues: CASSLTGGTEQFF. CDR3 DNA sequence: TGTGCCAGCAGCCTGACAGGGGGCACTGAGCAGTTCTTC.

The chain couples TRBV10-2 to TRBJ2-1; D is undetermined. CDR1 and CDR2 from the germline V gene are WSHSY and SAAADI. Trimming shortened V by 4 bases and J by 10 bases, and 14 bases separated the two germline ends. The CDR3 is 13 amino acids. The CDR3 spells CASSVENLGEQFF. The CDR3 region has the DNA TGCGCCAGCAGTGTTGAGAACCTGGGCGAGCAGTTCTTC.

The chain has TRBV5-4 and TRBJ2-5; 8 bases agree with TRBD2. With V trimmed by 4 bases and J by 2 bases, 10 bases remained unmatched. Germline CDR1 SGHNT, CDR2 YYREEE (reference sequence). The CDR3 sequence is 16 residues long. This CDR3 reads CASSADQRGPQETQYF. Written as DNA, the CDR3 is TGTGCCAGCAGCGCGGACCAGCGGGGGCCTCAAGAGACCCAGTACTTC. The full variable domain, with the rest looked up from reference TRBV5-4 and TRBJ2-5, is ETGVTQSPTHLIKTRGQQVTLRCSSQSGHNTVSWYQQALGQGPQFIFQYYREEENGRGNFPPRFSGLQFPNYSSELNVNALELDDSALYLCASSADQRGPQETQYFGPGTRLLVL.

This rearrangement joins TRBV7-2 to TRBJ2-7; weak D call: TRBD1 (5 bases). The length of the CDR3 is 13 residues. Germline-derived CDR1 and CDR2 are SGHTA and FQGNSA. Trimming took 2 bases from V and 4 from J, leaving 9 bases between them. The CDR3 coding sequence is TGTGCCAGCAGCTTACCCCGACAGTACGAGCAGTACTTC. Protein product: CASSLPRQYEQYF. Full variable domain (outside the CDR3, taken from reference TRBV7-2 and TRBJ2-7): GAGVSQSPSNKVTEKGKDVELRCDPISGHTALYWYRQSLGQGLEFLIYFQGNSAPDKSGLPSDRFSAERTGGSVSTLTIQRTQQEDSAVYLCASSLPRQYEQYFGPGTRLTVT.

J is TRBJ1-4 and V is TRBV6-1, with D possibly being TRBD1 (5 bases). Germline assignment: CDR1 MNHNS and CDR2 SASEGT. CDR3 length: 15 amino acids. Trimming removed 2 bases at V and 3 bases at J, with 10 bases between. As DNA, the CDR3 is TGTGCCAGCAGTGAAACCAGGGCTGCTAATGAAAAACTGTTTTTT. Translated, it gives CASSETRAANEKLFF.